This T cell receptor beta chain was sequenced during a study of T cells after yellow fever vaccination. Study-wide background: Preparation of the low-cell-number fractions used SMART-Seq v4 Ultra Low Input.

Overall study findings and caveats: Though it reached lower strength, the secondary response hit its peak faster, day 5 versus 15. Once the booster was given, most primary-vaccination clones reappeared, at over 95% for CD4 and around 90% for CD8. Overall, a small share of clonotypes was seen in both CD4 and CD8 compartments.

This clonotype appeared many times. Antigen unknown. This CDR3 has 15 amino acids. TCRdb re-called the 5' RACE reads through MiXCR, storing one row per CDR3 protein. The sample yields roughly 49,000 distinct CDR3 sequences, roughly 7.5% seen once. The material sequenced was CD8+ T cells sorted from PBMCs, taken roughly 14 days after the first yellow fever vaccination. The chain carries TRBV21-1 and TRBJ2-1; the table assigns TRBD1, which was not confirmed against the DNA. TRBV21-1 is a pseudogene locus. This receptor was taken from a man younger than 35 who received the YFV17D yellow fever vaccine. CDR3 protein: CASNQRRGSYNEQFF. CDR3 nucleotides: TGTGCCAGCAATCAAAGGCGGGGGTCCTACAATGAGCAGTTCTTC.